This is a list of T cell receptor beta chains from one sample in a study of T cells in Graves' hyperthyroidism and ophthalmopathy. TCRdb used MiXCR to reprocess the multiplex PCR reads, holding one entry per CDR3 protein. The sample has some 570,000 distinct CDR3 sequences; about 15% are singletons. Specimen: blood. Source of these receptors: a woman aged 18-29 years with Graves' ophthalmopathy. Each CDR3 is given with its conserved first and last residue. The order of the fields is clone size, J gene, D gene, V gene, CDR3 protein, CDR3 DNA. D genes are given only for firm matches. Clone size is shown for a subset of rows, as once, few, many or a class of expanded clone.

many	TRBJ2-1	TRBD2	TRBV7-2	CASSSTGTSVLGEQFF	TGTGCCAGCAGCTCGACCGGGACTAGCGTATTGGGTGAGCAGTTCTTC
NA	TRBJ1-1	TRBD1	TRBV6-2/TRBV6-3	CASSYPLTPDRSNTEAFF	TGTGCCAGCAGCTACCCACTAACTCCGGACAGGAGTAACACTGAAGCTTTCTTT
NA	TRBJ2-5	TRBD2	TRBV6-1	CASLPGGGQETQYF	TGTGCCAGCTTGCCGGGAGGGGGGCAAGAGACCCAGTACTTC
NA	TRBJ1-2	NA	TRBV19	CASTPDRTYGYTF	TGTGCCAGTACTCCTGACAGGACCTATGGCTACACCTTC
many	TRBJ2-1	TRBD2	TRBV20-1	CSARWRGAYYNEQFF	TGCAGTGCTAGATGGCGGGGGGCCTATTACAATGAGCAGTTCTTC
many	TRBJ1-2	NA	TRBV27	CASSLGGGHWANYGYTF	TGTGCCAGCAGTTTGGGCGGGGGGCACTGGGCTAACTATGGCTACACCTTC
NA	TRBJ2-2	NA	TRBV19	CATLGLTNTGELFF	TGTGCCACCTTAGGACTTACGAACACCGGGGAGCTGTTTTTT
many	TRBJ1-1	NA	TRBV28	CASSLLQGSTEAFF	TGTGCCAGCAGTTTATTACAGGGCAGCACTGAAGCTTTCTTT
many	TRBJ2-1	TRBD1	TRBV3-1	CASSQRDRVLFF	TGTGCCAGCAGCCAAAGGGACAGGGTTTTGTTCTTC
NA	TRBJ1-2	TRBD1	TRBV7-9	CASSLRTGSFYGYTF	TGTGCCAGCAGCCTTAGGACAGGGTCCTTCTATGGCTACACCTTC
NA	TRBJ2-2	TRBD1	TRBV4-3	CASSTRQGRDTGELFF	TGCGCCAGCAGCACACGACAGGGCCGGGACACCGGGGAGCTGTTTTTT
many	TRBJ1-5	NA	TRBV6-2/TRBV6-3	CASSYGRNNQPQHF	TGTGCCAGCAGTTACGGACGGAACAATCAGCCCCAGCATTTT
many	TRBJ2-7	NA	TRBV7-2	CASSATYEQYF	TGTGCCAGCAGCGCGACCTACGAGCAGTACTTC
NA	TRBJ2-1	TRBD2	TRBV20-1	CSAGGTSGRATWNEQFF	TGCAGTGCGGGGGGGACTAGCGGGAGGGCTACTTGGAATGAGCAGTTCTTC
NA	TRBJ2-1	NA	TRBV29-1	CSAPSDLYNEQFF	TGCAGCGCCCCTAGCGACCTTTACAATGAGCAGTTCTTC
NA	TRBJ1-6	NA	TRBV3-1	CASSQGGQTGYPPLHF	TGTGCCAGCAGCCAGGGAGGACAGACTGGTTATCCACCCCTCCACTTT
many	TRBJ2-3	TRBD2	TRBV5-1	CASSYTPSLAGVADTQYF	TGCGCCAGCAGTTACACCCCCTCACTAGCGGGAGTGGCAGATACGCAGTATTTT
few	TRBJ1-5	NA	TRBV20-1	CSGLRGGVTQPQHF	TGCAGTGGCTTGAGGGGAGGTGTTACTCAGCCCCAGCATTTT
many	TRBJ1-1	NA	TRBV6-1	CASSERQWSAMNTEAFF	TGTGCCAGCAGTGAACGGCAGTGGTCCGCTATGAACACTGAAGCTTTCTTT
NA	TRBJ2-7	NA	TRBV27	CASSLSVGTSEQYF	TGTGCCAGCAGTTTATCTGTAGGAACCTCCGAGCAGTACTTC
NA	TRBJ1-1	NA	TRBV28	CASSDSTGGGTEAFF	TGTGCCAGCAGTGACTCAACAGGAGGGGGCACTGAAGCTTTCTTT
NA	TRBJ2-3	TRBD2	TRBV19	CASSITYLAGVTDTQYF	TGTGCCAGTAGTATAACCTACTTAGCGGGAGTCACAGATACGCAGTATTTT
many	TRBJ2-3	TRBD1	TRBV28	CASSLLFGTGGSTDTQYF	TGTGCCAGCAGCTTACTATTCGGGACAGGGGGATCCACAGATACGCAGTATTTT
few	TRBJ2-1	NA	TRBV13	CASRAFGSYNEQFF	TGTGCCAGCAGGGCCTTCGGGAGCTACAATGAGCAGTTCTTC
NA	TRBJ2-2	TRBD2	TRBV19	CASSIGTRKYGELFF	TGTGCCAGTAGTATTGGGACTAGAAAGTACGGGGAGCTGTTTTTT
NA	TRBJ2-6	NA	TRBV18	CTSSPPSSGANVLTF	TGTACCAGCTCACCCCCCTCCTCTGGGGCCAACGTCCTGACTTTC